A single sample is the source of the 10 T cell receptor beta chains below, sequenced in a study of T cell changes during pregnancy in multiple sclerosis. Profiling relied on immunoSEQ multiplex PCR, and the TCRdb table lists in-frame clones only, not all of them. The data contain fewer than 70,000 clones, 87% of them singletons. The sequencing input was peripheral blood from another person, used as feeder cells. These TCRs come from a human donor whose cells served as feeder cells for cultures in a pregnancy study.

This clone appeared a single time. The CDR3: CASSVDGGGTDTQYF. CDR3 bases: TGTGCCAGCAGCGTAGATGGGGGCGGCACAGATACGCAGTATTTT. This chain joins TRBV9 and TRBJ2-3; TRBD1 is a possible D gene (6 bases). The germline CDR1 and CDR2 sequences are SGDLS and YYNGEE. The CDR3 spans 15 residues. The V gene lost 0 bases and the J gene lost 1 base, with 9 bases spanning the gap. Variable domain in full (rest from reference TRBV9 and TRBJ2-3): DSGVTQTPKHLITATGQRVTLRCSPRSGDLSVYWYQQSLDQGLQFLIQYYNGEERAKGNILERFSAQQFPDLHSELNLSSLELGDSALYFCASSVDGGGTDTQYFGPGTRLTVL.

The V call is TRBV23-1, the J call TRBJ2-2, with unresolved D. TRBV23-1 is reported as an ORF; its role is uncertain. The CDR3 has 13 amino acids. V was shortened by 0 bases and J by 7 bases, with 6 bases between the two germline ends. The CDR3 coding sequence is TGCGCCAGCAGTCAATCCCCGTACGGGGAGCTGTTTTTT. Amino acids: CASSQSPYGELFF.

This chain joins TRBV4-3 and TRBJ2-1; TRBD2 matches at 11 bases. The CDR3 runs to 17 residues. Germline V lookup: CDR1 LGHNA, CDR2 YSLEER. V gave up 6 bases and J gave up 9 bases; unmatched junction bases: 16. CDR3 nucleotide sequence: TGCGCCAGCAGTCTCGAGGGCTATAGCGGGAGGGCCGGTGAGCAGTTCTTC. Amino acids: CASSLEGYSGRAGEQFF.

The chain uses TRBV30 and TRBJ2-2, with TRBD1 as a possible D gene (6 bases). Germline V gene data show CDR1 as GTSNPN and CDR2 as SVGIG (reference sequence). Trimming stripped 0 bases from V and 0 bases from J, with 11 bases between. CDR3 length equals 16 residues. The CDR3 DNA sequence: TGTGCCTGGAGTGTGGGTGGGACATCGAACACCGGGGAGCTGTTTTTT. Translating gives CAWSVGGTSNTGELFF.

The chain carries TRBV5-1 and TRBJ1-2; 9 bases are a match to TRBD1. The J segment lost 2 bases and the V segment lost 2 bases, leaving 4 bases of the junction unmatched. CDR1 is SGHRS and CDR2 is YFSETQ in the germline V gene. The CDR3 is made up of 15 amino acids. The chain's CDR3 is CASSFDGTGNYGYTF. The CDR3 bases are TGCGCCAGCAGCTTTGATGGGACAGGGAACTATGGCTACACCTTC. Filled out from reference TRBV5-1 and TRBJ1-2, the complete variable domain reads KAGVTQTPRYLIKTRGQQVTLSCSPISGHRSVSWYQQTPGQGLQFLFEYFSETQRNKGNFPGRFSGRQFSNSRSEMNVSTLELGDSALYLCASSFDGTGNYGYTFGSGTRLTVV.

The chain carries TRBV5-1 and TRBJ2-7; 9 bases agree with TRBD1. Germline V lookup: CDR1 SGHRS, CDR2 YFSETQ. This CDR3 has 14 residues. V was clipped by 4 bases and J by 3 bases; unmatched bases: 5. The CDR3 DNA sequence: TGCGCCAGCAGCGGACCGGGACAGGGCTACGAGCAGTACTTC. It translates to CASSGPGQGYEQYF.

With regard to this clone: Mismatch with germline at one junction end may stem from a read error. The J gene is TRBJ2-7, the V gene TRBV7-8; D is uncertain. The CDR3 extends over 15 amino acids. The germline V gene encodes CDR1 SGHVS and CDR2 FQNEAQ. Here the CDR3 reads CASSTPTGASSEQYF. The DNA of the CDR3 is TGTGCCAGCAGCACCCCTACGGGTGCGTCCTCCGAGCAGTACTTC. The full variable domain, in which reference TRBV7-8 and TRBJ2-7 provide the parts outside the CDR3, is GAGVSQSPRYKVAKRGQDVALRCDPISGHVSLFWYQQALGQGPEFLTYFQNEAQLDKSGLPSDRFFAERPEGSVSTLKIQRTQQEDSAVYLCASSTPTGASSEQYFGPGTRLTVT.

The chain joins TRBV11-3 to TRBJ2-2, with D possibly matching TRBD1 (5 bases). The CDR3 is 13 amino acids. Germline CDR1 reads SGHNT; CDR2 reads YENEEA. V lost 5 bases and J lost 8, with 12 bases in between. CDR3 bases: TGTGCCAGCAGCCGACGGACAATGGGGGAGCTGTTTTTT. Its protein is CASSRRTMGELFF.

This clone has just a few counts. The chain joins TRBV9 to TRBJ2-3; tentative D call: TRBD2 (6 bases). This CDR3 region has 16 residues. The V end lost 6 bases, the J end lost 0 bases, and 17 bases lay between the germline ends. Germline loops: CDR1 SGDLS, CDR2 YYNGEE. Here the CDR3 DNA reads TGTGCCAGCACCCCCCGGACTACCCATAGCACAGATACGCAGTATTTT. Its protein product is CASTPRTTHSTDTQYF.

V usage is TRBV5-1 and J usage is TRBJ2-7; 11 bases line up with TRBD1. Losses at the gene ends were 1 base for V and 6 bases for J; bases not matched to a gene: 3. The CDR3 runs 14 residues. Germline loops: CDR1 SGHRS, CDR2 YFSETQ. The chain's CDR3 is CASSLRDRGVEQYF. CDR3 DNA sequence: TGCGCCAGCAGCTTGCGGGACAGGGGGGTCGAGCAGTACTTC.